These 3 T cell receptor beta chains originate from one sample sequenced in a study of T-cell memory formation after mild COVID-19. One entry per CDR3 protein results from TCRdb running MiXCR on the 5' RACE reads. The table includes 140,000 or so distinct CDR3 sequences, about 6.1% detected once. Sequencing used PBMCs or a T cell subset sorted from them (not recorded which). The receptors originated from an adult woman who had mild COVID-19 (a few samples of this study predate the infection). Cell type and time point are not known.

This clonotype was counted only a few times. This chain uses TRBV3-1 with TRBJ2-1; D call uncertain. CDR1 is LGHDT, CDR2 YNNKEL, per germline (reference sequence). There are 15 residues in the CDR3. Trimming took off 3 bases at V and 0 bases at J, with 9 bases between the two ends. CDR3 region: CASSHSSVSYNEQFF. In DNA form, the CDR3 reads TGTGCCAGCAGCCATTCGTCGGTCTCCTACAATGAGCAGTTCTTC.

This clonotype was recorded many times. This CDR3 is CASSLWGDSYNEQFF. The CDR3 DNA follows: TGCGCCAGCAGCTTGTGGGGAGACTCCTACAATGAGCAGTTCTTC. V gene TRBV5-1 combines with J gene TRBJ2-1, with D perhaps TRBD2 (5 bases). The V and J ends lost 1 base and 0 bases respectively, with 8 bases between them. CDR1 and CDR2 (germline): SGHRS, YFSETQ. This CDR3 is built from 15 residues.

This clonotype was observed at least ten times. The chain joins TRBV5-1 to TRBJ2-1; maybe TRBD2 (7 bases). CDR3 size: 16 residues. V was pared by 4 bases and J by 0 bases, with 14 bases between. Germline V CDR1 and CDR2: SGHRS, YFSETQ. CDR3 in amino acids: CASSLAGASSYNEQFF. For the CDR3, the DNA is TGCGCCAGCAGCCTCGCGGGGGCCAGCTCCTACAATGAGCAGTTCTTC.